Described below is a single TCR beta chain sequence and its context. As yet, its antigen is unknown. This record comes from a study of a mutant IDH1 vaccine in newly diagnosed glioma. This table comes from immunoSEQ multiplex PCR, and its TCRdb copy is limited to in-frame clones, with some not included. Here the sample spans tens of thousands of clones, more than 65% being singletons. Noted time point: week 35, safety follow-up. The study gave 300 ug of mutant IDH1 20-mer peptide per vaccine dose, with topical imiquimod. Donors had new IDH1-mutant astrocytomas of WHO grade 3 or 4 (ATRX-lost). The sequence was collected from a man between 45 and 60 years old with glioma. The source was PBMCs, collected from a glioma patient whose treatment included an IDH1 peptide vaccine.

In nucleotides, the CDR3 is TGTGCCAGCAGCGTAGAGATAGCAGGCCAAGAGACCCAGTACTTC. Its protein is CASSVEIAGQETQYF. This chain links TRBV9 with TRBJ2-5; D gene uncertain. Trimming stripped 0 bases from V and 1 base from J, with 10 bases between. CDR1 and CDR2 from the germline V gene are SGDLS and YYNGEE. This CDR3 is built from 15 residues.